This T cell receptor beta chain comes out of a study of blood T cell repertoires in COVID-19. To note about this clone: The sample has other DNA sequences that encode this CDR3 too.

In germline, CDR1 is KGHDR, CDR2 SFDVKD. The CDR3 consists of 15 residues. Trimming took 2 bases from V and 1 from J; bases not matched to a gene: 3. TCRdb keeps only in-frame clones here, not all; method: immunoSEQ multiplex PCR. The table has 280,000 or so clones, more than 70% seen once. V gene TRBV24-1 combines with J gene TRBJ1-1; 7 bases are a match to TRBD1. This receptor was identified in a woman aged 30 to 39 who had recovered from COVID-19. The sequencing sample was made of peripheral blood. CDR3 nucleotide sequence: TGTGCCACCAGTGATTCGAGGACAGGGAACACTGAAGCTTTCTTT. Translation: CATSDSRTGNTEAFF.